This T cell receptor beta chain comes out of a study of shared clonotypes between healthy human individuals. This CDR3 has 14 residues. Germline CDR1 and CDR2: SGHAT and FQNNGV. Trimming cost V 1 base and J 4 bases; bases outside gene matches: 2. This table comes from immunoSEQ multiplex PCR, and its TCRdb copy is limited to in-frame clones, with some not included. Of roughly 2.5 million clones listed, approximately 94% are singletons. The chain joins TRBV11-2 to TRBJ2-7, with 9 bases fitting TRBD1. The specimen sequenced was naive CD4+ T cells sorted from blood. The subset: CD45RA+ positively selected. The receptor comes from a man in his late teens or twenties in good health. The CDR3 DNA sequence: TGTGCCAGCAGCTTAGCCGGGACAGGGTACGAGCAGTACTTC. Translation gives CASSLAGTGYEQYF.